This record looks at one TCR beta chain sequence and its context. Its target is unknown. Sequencing used immunoSEQ multiplex PCR; TCRdb keeps in-frame clones, though not all of them. This sample carries some 90,000 clones, about nine tenths of them seen once, and the ten largest clones take roughly 0.3%. The CDR3 spans 15 residues. V trimming: 0 bases; J trimming: 6 bases; junction bases outside the gene matches: 5. CDR1 is SGHRS and CDR2 is YFSETQ in the germline V gene. The data belong to a study of graft-versus-host responses after intestinal transplantation. Study-level background: Recipients were given multivisceral, liver-intestinal, or isolated intestinal transplants. Tacrolimus and steroids were given for 3 to 4 years to all recipients after anti-thymocyte globulin induction.

Study conclusions and caveats: GvH clones occurred in recipient marrow; some first appeared in ileum or blood.

This TCR came from a human donor who received an intestinal transplant. The starting material was unstimulated CD4+ T cells sorted from spleen or lymph node cells, obtained before intestinal transplant. This chain links TRBV5-1 with TRBJ2-1, with TRBD2 identical over 8 bases. The CDR3 DNA sequence: TGCGCCAGCAGCTTGGTAGGACTAGCCCGCAATGAGCAGTTCTTC. Amino acids: CASSLVGLARNEQFF.